The 14 T cell receptor beta chains below all came from one sample that was sequenced in a study of human T cells and chemical hapten exposure (dated by TCRdb to 2020 to 2023). The library was built by means of RACE. Reads for this sample came from a NextSeq 500. The public reads were reprocessed in TCRdb via fastp at Q25 and MiXCR, keeping in-frame beta chains. A single entry per CDR3 protein holds the most common genes and DNA from its merged rows. The sample table holds about 47,000 distinct CDR3 sequences, of which about 4.8% were seen once. 4.5% to 6% of the sample lies in the top ten. This sample's time point label indicates: healthy volunteer bleed at 2 weeks. Total RNA was isolated from unfractionated whole blood collected in Tempus Blood RNA tubes. The material sequenced was whole blood. The source is a human donor in good health. Some clones in this sample may be carry-over from other donors' samples.

The chain carries TRBV7-9 and TRBJ1-1; a weak D match, TRBD1 (5 bases). The CDR3 extends over 16 amino acids. Germline V CDR1 and CDR2: SEHNR, FQNEAQ (reference sequence). V was clipped by 5 bases and J by 3 bases, with 19 bases between them. CDR3 residues: CASSPRRAGLDTEAFF. For the CDR3, the DNA is TGTGCCAGCAGCCCCCGGCGGGCAGGGCTGGACACTGAAGCTTTCTTT.

This clonotype was observed at least ten times. The DNA for the CDR3 is TGTGCCAGCAGCGTAGCGGGGGAAGGTTCACCCCTCCACTTT. This gives the protein CASSVAGEGSPLHF. The V and J genes are TRBV9 and TRBJ1-6; weak D call: TRBD1 (5 bases). The CDR3 consists of 14 residues. The germline V gene has CDR1 SGDLS and CDR2 YYNGEE. V lost 0 bases to trimming and J lost 9 bases, with 10 bases between them.

The J gene is TRBJ2-7, the V gene TRBV20-1; 7 positions match TRBD1. V lost 3 bases to trimming and J lost 3 bases; unmatched junction nucleotides: 8. Germline V gene sequence: CDR1 DFQATT, CDR2 SNEGSKA (reference sequence). This CDR3 region has 14 residues. CDR3 sequence: CSARPGQSLYEQYF. In DNA form, the CDR3 reads TGCAGTGCTAGGCCGGGACAGAGCCTCTACGAGCAGTACTTC.

This clonotype showed up many times. CDR3 DNA sequence: TGCAGCGTTACCCCGGGACAGGGTGAAGCTTTCTTT. It codes for CSVTPGQGEAFF. The V gene is TRBV29-1, the J gene TRBJ1-1; 9 bases map to TRBD1. In germline, CDR1 is SQVTM, CDR2 ANQGSEA. With V trimmed by 5 bases and J by 7 bases, 5 bases remained unmatched. The CDR3 sequence is 12 residues long.

This clonotype was counted at least ten times. The chain employs TRBV28 and TRBJ1-3; 11 bases align to TRBD1. CDR1 is MDHEN and CDR2 is SYDVKM in the germline V gene. The CDR3 is 16 amino acids. V shed 6 bases and J 3 bases; nucleotides not matched to a gene: 7. The CDR3 nucleotides read TGTGCCAGCAGGGGGACAGGGGGAAACGGTGGAAACACCATATATTTT. It encodes CASRGTGGNGGNTIYF.

Many counts were recorded for this clonotype. This chain uses TRBV5-1 with TRBJ2-7, with D perhaps TRBD2 (5 bases). Germline V lookup: CDR1 SGHRS, CDR2 YFSETQ. Trimming cost V 4 bases and J 1 base, with 12 bases left between them. This CDR3 is built from 14 residues. CDR3 sequence: CASSGQSGSYEQYF. CDR3 nucleotides: TGCGCCAGCAGCGGTCAGAGCGGATCCTACGAGCAGTACTTC.

This clonotype was recorded many times. The chain's CDR3 is CASSLGLAGVRTDTQYF. CDR3 DNA: TGTGCCAGCAGTCTAGGACTAGCGGGAGTCCGGACAGATACGCAGTATTTT. V is TRBV2 and J is TRBJ2-3; 13 bases agree with TRBD2. Germline loops: CDR1 SNHLY, CDR2 FYNNEI. The CDR3 totals 17 residues. V shed 5 bases and J 3 bases; nucleotides not matched to a gene: 8.

This clonotype was seen many times. The chain carries TRBV6-5 and TRBJ1-5, with TRBD1 as a possible D gene (5 bases). The V gene's germline CDR1 is MNHEY and CDR2 SVGAGI. Trimming removed 2 bases from V and 3 bases from J, with 23 bases in between. The CDR3 is 19 residues long. This CDR3 is CASSYLPLAPGPINQPQHF. In DNA form, the CDR3 reads TGTGCCAGCAGTTACCTCCCGCTAGCACCGGGACCCATCAATCAGCCCCAGCATTTT.

This clonotype was counted ten times or more. V is TRBV23-1 and J is TRBJ2-7; no firm D call. TRBV23-1 is designated an ORF whose function remains uncertain. Trimming cost V 4 bases and J 0 bases, with 22 bases left between them. This CDR3 spans 18 amino acids. The CDR3 DNA reads as TGCGCCAGCAGTCTCACCTTCCCCCGAGGTTCTGGCTCCTACGAGCAGTACTTC. Translation: CASSLTFPRGSGSYEQYF.

This clonotype was seen many times. This chain uses TRBV2 with TRBJ2-6, with TRBD1 identical over 8 bases. Germline V gives CDR1 SNHLY, CDR2 FYNNEI. CDR3 size: 14 residues. For the CDR3, the DNA is TGTGCAAGGGACAGGAACTCTGGGGCCAACGTCCTGACTTTC. This codes for CARDRNSGANVLTF.

In its sample, this clonotype was seen many times. The chain carries TRBV28 and TRBJ2-1; D may be TRBD1 (6 bases). Trimming pared 7 bases from V and 5 bases from J, leaving 15 bases between. The CDR3 spans 14 residues. Germline lookup yields CDR1 MDHEN and CDR2 SYDVKM. CDR3 protein: CASNTLTGNNEQFF. The DNA for the CDR3 is TGTGCCAGCAATACTCTAACAGGGAACAATGAGCAGTTCTTC.

This clonotype was seen ten or more times. The V gene is TRBV20-1, the J gene TRBJ1-6; 7 nucleotides agree with TRBD1. With V trimmed by 6 bases and J by 7 bases, 12 bases remained unmatched. Germline values: CDR1 DFQATT, CDR2 SNEGSKA (reference sequence). The CDR3 contains 15 residues. The CDR3 coding sequence is TGCAGTGCAAGACAGGGTGGCTCAGGCAATTCACCCCTCCACTTT. It codes for CSARQGGSGNSPLHF.

The CDR3 sequence: CASSSSGRADTQYF. The CDR3, as DNA: TGTGCCAGCAGTTCGAGCGGGAGAGCAGATACGCAGTATTTT. V usage is TRBV2 and J usage is TRBJ2-3, with 8 bases that match TRBD2. V was clipped by 5 bases and J by 4 bases; unmatched bases: 5. Germline CDR1 and CDR2: SNHLY and FYNNEI. The CDR3 has 14 residues.

This clonotype has a handful of counts. The chain links TRBV2 to TRBJ2-3, with D perhaps matching TRBD1 (7 bases). V was shortened by 6 bases and J by 6 bases, with 22 bases between the two germline ends. Germline CDR1 reads SNHLY; CDR2 reads FYNNEI. This CDR3 contains 16 residues. The CDR3 region is CASRRLQGVGGDTQYF. The DNA of the CDR3 is TGTGCCAGCAGACGCCTCCAGGGGGTAGGGGGGGATACGCAGTATTTT.